Sequencing of this TCR beta chain was carried out in a study of PD-1 blockade in classical Hodgkin lymphoma. Clones were read by immunoSEQ multiplex PCR, and TCRdb kept only the in-frame ones, dropping some. The table shows about 18,000 clones, with 75% to 90% occurring only once. The CDR3 spans 13 residues. Germline CDR1 LNHDA, CDR2 SQIVND (reference sequence). V lost 3 bases, J lost 2 bases, and 8 bases lay in between. Relapses following autologous stem cell transplantation were seen in all patients, with brentuximab vedotin exposure varying. The TCR sequence derives from a human donor with classical Hodgkin lymphoma. This sequence joins TRBV19 and TRBJ2-7; D not certain. The input for sequencing was peripheral blood mononuclear cells (PBMCs), taken at baseline. CDR3 amino acids: CASSMAGTYEQYF. Here the CDR3 DNA reads TGTGCCAGTAGTATGGCTGGCACCTACGAGCAGTACTTC.